These 17 T cell receptor beta chains were sequenced from one sample in a study of blood T cell repertoires in COVID-19. Profiled with immunoSEQ multiplex PCR; TCRdb holds only in-frame clones, not every one. The sample includes 400,000 or so clones, 70% to 90% of them seen just once. The sample consisted of peripheral blood. These receptors all come from a human donor in a cohort sampled during active COVID-19.

The chain joins TRBV4-1 to TRBJ2-3; 9 bases are shared with TRBD2. This CDR3 has 17 residues. The germline CDR1 and CDR2 sequences are MGHRA and YSYEKL. Trimming took 0 bases from V and 1 from J; bases not matched to a gene: 5. The CDR3 DNA reads as TGCGCCAGCAGCCAAGAGCGAGTAGCGGGGGGCACAGATACGCAGTATTTT. Translating gives CASSQERVAGGTDTQYF.

This rearrangement joins TRBV6-5 to TRBJ1-6; 11 positions agree with TRBD1. Looked up from germline, CDR1 is MNHEY and CDR2 is SVGAGI. The length of the CDR3 is 14 residues. J was trimmed by 7 bases and V by 8 bases; bases with no gene match: 4. The CDR3 protein is CASGWTGGNSPLHF. The DNA of the CDR3 is TGTGCCAGCGGATGGACAGGGGGCAATTCACCCCTCCACTTT.

This chain connects TRBV7-2 to TRBJ2-5, with a possible D match to TRBD2 (5 bases). The germline V gene has CDR1 SGHTA and CDR2 FQGNSA. The CDR3 is 14 amino acids. V lost 1 base and J lost 5, with 11 bases in between. The CDR3 DNA reads as TGTGCCAGCAGCTTAGGCCTAGCCTGGGAGACCCAGTACTTC. The encoded protein is CASSLGLAWETQYF.

The V call is TRBV6-1, the J call TRBJ1-5; D might be TRBD1 (5 bases). V lost 1 base and J lost 7, with 11 bases in between. This CDR3 is built from 14 residues. The germline gives CDR1 MNHNS, CDR2 SASEGT. The CDR3 DNA sequence: TGTGCCAGCAGTGAAGGCAGGGTTGAGCAGCCCCAGCATTTT. Protein: CASSEGRVEQPQHF.

The chain employs TRBV15 and TRBJ1-1; TRBD1 might be the D (6 bases). V was shortened by 0 bases and J by 2 bases, with 13 bases between the two germline ends. Germline V gene data show CDR1 as LNHNV and CDR2 as YYDKDF (reference sequence). The CDR3 extends over 16 amino acids. DNA for the CDR3: TGTGCCACCAGCAGAGATCGGGGGGCAGCAAACACTGAAGCTTTCTTT. It yields the protein CATSRDRGAANTEAFF.

The rearrangement links TRBV19 to TRBJ2-7, with D tentatively TRBD1 (5 bases). This CDR3 is 14 amino acids long. Germline V gene lookup returns CDR1 LNHDA and CDR2 SQIVND (reference sequence). V lost 3 bases to trimming and J lost 1 base, with 10 bases between them. The CDR3 DNA sequence: TGTGCCAGTAGTATGGGGCCAGCGTCCTACGAGCAGTACTTC. Its translation: CASSMGPASYEQYF.

J is TRBJ2-1 and V is TRBV3-1 (or the pseudogene TRBV3-2), with TRBD2 matching 11 bases. The V and J ends lost 3 bases and 0 bases, in that order; junction bases with no gene match: 4. This CDR3 has 17 amino acids. CDR1 and CDR2 from the germline V gene are LGHDT and YNNKEL (reference sequence). CDR3 DNA: TGTGCCAGCAGCCACCGACTAGCGGGGAACTCCTACAATGAGCAGTTCTTC. Translating gives CASSHRLAGNSYNEQFF.

The rearrangement joins TRBV5-5 to TRBJ2-4, with D tentatively TRBD1 (6 bases). CDR1 and CDR2 from the germline V gene are SGHKS and YYEKEE (reference sequence). The CDR3 spans 17 residues. The V end was cut by 4 bases, the J end by 5 bases, with 22 bases between. The CDR3 sequence: CASSQNRVLSDQNIQYF. Written as DNA, the CDR3 is TGTGCCAGCAGCCAGAACAGGGTACTCTCCGATCAAAACATTCAGTACTTC.

This clone occurred once. V and J are TRBV5-1 and TRBJ1-1; 7 bases match TRBD1. This CDR3 is 14 amino acids long. Germline values: CDR1 SGHRS, CDR2 YFSETQ. V was clipped by 5 bases and J by 5 bases; unmatched bases: 9. This CDR3 is CASRFTGVGTEAFF. CDR3 nucleotide sequence: TGCGCCAGCAGGTTTACAGGGGTGGGAACTGAAGCTTTCTTT.

This clone was seen once. The J gene is TRBJ2-1, the V gene TRBV15, with TRBD2 as a possible D gene (7 bases). This CDR3 region has 18 residues. Looked up from germline, CDR1 is LNHNV and CDR2 is YYDKDF (reference sequence). The V end lost 0 bases, the J end lost 15 bases, and 30 bases lay between the germline ends. The CDR3 DNA is TGTGCCACCAGCAGAGATCGTAAGGGGGAGGGCCCCAAAAAGGATCGGTTCTTC. This encodes CATSRDRKGEGPKKDRFF.

The chain carries TRBV29-1 and TRBJ2-5; D gene uncertain. The ends were cut back, 5 bases at V and 4 bases at J, with 17 bases in the middle. The CDR3 covers 14 residues. The germline V gene has CDR1 SQVTM and CDR2 ANQGSEA. CDR3 sequence: CSVSSSFLVETQYF. CDR3 coding DNA: TGCAGCGTTTCATCCTCTTTTTTAGTAGAGACCCAGTACTTC.

The chain has TRBV7-2 and TRBJ2-1; D may be TRBD2 (6 bases). The germline V gene has CDR1 SGHTA and CDR2 FQGNSA. V lost 4 bases and J lost 0, with 13 bases in between. The CDR3 spans 16 residues. Here the CDR3 DNA reads TGTGCCAGCAGCTCGACTAGTGGAACCTCCTACAATGAGCAGTTCTTC. Protein sequence: CASSSTSGTSYNEQFF.

This clone was observed a single time. The chain combines TRBV24-1 with TRBJ2-1; no reliable D call. V lost 5 bases and J lost 3, with 7 bases in between. The CDR3 runs to 13 residues. Looked up from germline, CDR1 is KGHDR and CDR2 is SFDVKD. This CDR3 is CATSGGYYNEQFF. As DNA, the CDR3 is TGTGCCACCAGTGGCGGATACTACAATGAGCAGTTCTTC.

The rearrangement uses TRBV30 and TRBJ2-1; 15 bases fit TRBD2. J lost 6 bases, V lost 5 bases, and 5 bases had no gene match. Germline CDR1 GTSNPN, CDR2 SVGIG (reference sequence). The length of the CDR3 is 15 residues. This CDR3 reads CAWSTGLAGGNEQFF. CDR3 in DNA: TGTGCCTGGTCGACGGGACTAGCGGGAGGCAATGAGCAGTTCTTC.

The V and J genes are TRBV12-3 or TRBV12-4 and TRBJ2-7; 8 positions match TRBD2. Germline trimming cut 3 bases from V and 6 bases from J; bases unmatched to any gene: 4. The length of the CDR3 is 13 residues. The CDR3 bases are TGTGCCAGCAGTTTGCGGGAGGACTTCGAGCAGTACTTC. It codes for CASSLREDFEQYF.

The gene calls are TRBV19 and TRBJ2-6, with 10 bases fitting TRBD1. V dropped 5 bases and J dropped 1; count of bases not matched to a gene: 8. The CDR3 contains 18 residues. Germline values: CDR1 LNHDA, CDR2 SQIVND (reference sequence). CDR3 coding DNA: TGTGCCAGTAGTTCAAGCTCGGGACAGGGGTCTGGGGCCAACGTCCTGACTTTC. Its translation: CASSSSSGQGSGANVLTF.

V usage is TRBV15 and J usage is TRBJ2-7; a weak D match, TRBD2 (6 bases). The CDR3 runs 16 residues. CDR1 is LNHNV and CDR2 is YYDKDF in the germline V gene (reference sequence). Trimming cost V 5 bases and J 1 base, with 18 bases left between them. CDR3 amino acids: CATSPRVAGISYEQYF. CDR3 coding DNA: TGTGCCACCAGCCCCCGGGTGGCGGGAATATCCTACGAGCAGTACTTC. The full variable domain, completed using reference TRBV15 and TRBJ2-7, is DAMVIQNPRYQVTQFGKPVTLSCSQTLNHNVMYWYQQKSSQAPKLLFHYYDKDFNNEADTPDNFQSRRPNTSFCFLDIRSPGLGDTAMYLCATSPRVAGISYEQYFGPGTRLTVT.